This T cell receptor beta chain was captured by sequencing in a study of blood T cell repertoires in COVID-19 (dated by TCRdb to 2020 to 2022). Regarding the research as a whole: Collaborator samples came from the United States, Italy and Spain and covered acute and convalescent phases of COVID-19. The prospective study material was composed of cDNA or gDNA derived from T cells, B-cell-depleted T cells, or PBMCs. Deeply sampled blood TCRbeta repertoires from subjects exposed to, actively infected with, or recovered from COVID-19 were included in the dataset. The repertoires were released in a freely available public database intended as a resource for research on the immune response to SARS-CoV-2. Samples came from the ongoing ImmuneRACE study (first 160 participants) plus 1,254 subjects from 6 global collaborators. Sample metadata almost always included a de-identified subject ID, COVID-19 status, age in years and sex. Where available, HLA class I and class II types were obtained from metadata supplied by the sample provider rather than from assay-based typing.

TCRbeta CDR3 regions were amplified from genomic DNA using the immunoSEQ Assay, a bias-controlled multiplex PCR. Regarding the original processing steps: Within the assay, amplification of reference gene primers was used to estimate how many nucleated cells each sample contained. To quantify the absolute abundance of each unique TCRbeta CDR3 rearrangement, sequence reads were collapsed and filtered. For each sample, productive Simpson clonality was calculated by taking the square root of Simpson's diversity index across productive rearrangements. Here the immuneACCESS table is served through TCRdb, limited to in-frame sequences with V and J called. Missing clones are a known gap in these copies; in checked studies unresolved V genes cover under half, and the rest lacks a known reason. V and J calls and clone size are those listed in that table; D and trimming were worked out from the DNA. The sample table records 200,000 to 300,000 clones; 87% of these occur just once. The ten largest clones capture approximately 2.2% of the sample.

Clipping removes 3 bases from V and 1 base from J, with 6 as the unmatched junction base count. In the germline V gene, CDR1 corresponds to SQVTM and CDR2 to ANQGSEA. The CDR3, cysteine through phenylalanine, is 15 amino acids long. Only CDR3 DNA is held: 45 bases, read in frame from base 1. The collaborating institutions used their own protocols to collect whole blood in K2EDTA tubes. For TCRbeta analysis, collaborators shipped samples as frozen whole blood, isolated PBMCs, or DNA extracted from either of those sample types. Points the paper makes about the study in general: Clinical and demographic metadata were provided uncurated, with the amount varying by source and participant.

Comment on this clone: It lacks a known antigen. Base qualities were left out, and no much larger clone turns up one base away.

Sequenced input: peripheral blood. Recombination connected TRBV29-1 to TRBJ1-1, with 9 junctional bases fitting TRBD1. The source is a woman aged 45-60 years with acute or convalescent COVID-19. In nucleotide form, the sequence is TGCAGCGTTGACCTGGGACAGGGTACGAACACTGAAGCTTTCTTT. It translates as CSVDLGQGTNTEAFF.